These 14 T cell receptor beta chains were all obtained from the same sample, sequenced in a study of Graves' ophthalmopathy and Graves' hyperthyroidism. RNA transcripts were the source from which TCR beta CDR3 regions were amplified. Amplification began with first-round RT-PCR using HTBI primers, then second-round multiplex PCR was performed. TCRdb ran MiXCR on the multiplex PCR reads and lists one entry per CDR3 protein. The repertoire holds 150,000 or so distinct CDR3 sequences, with around 40% as singletons. Material for sequencing was peripheral blood. The source of these receptors is a man aged 25-45 years with Graves' ophthalmopathy.

Ten or more counts support this clonotype. A junction end diverges from the germline sequence, so it may reflect a read error. The chain links TRBV7-7 to TRBJ1-5; a possible D gene is TRBD1 (6 bases). The CDR3 runs to 18 residues. Germline V CDR1 and CDR2: SSHAT, FNYEAQ (reference sequence). The CDR3 protein is CASSFEGVRVPSNQPQHF. DNA for the CDR3: TGTGCTAGCAGCTTTGAGGGGGTACGGGTACCGAGCAATCAGCCCCAGCATTTT.

The CDR3 here is CASSLAGVGGGNTIYF. Here the CDR3 DNA reads TGCGCCAGCAGCTTGGCCGGTGTAGGGGGAGGAAACACCATATATTTT. The chain is built from TRBV5-1 and TRBJ1-3, with D perhaps TRBD1 (6 bases). The germline V gene has CDR1 SGHRS and CDR2 YFSETQ. The CDR3 loop spans 16 amino acids. Trimming took off 0 bases at V and 4 bases at J, with 14 bases between the two ends.

V and J are TRBV15 and TRBJ2-7, with no clear D. The CDR3 loop spans 15 amino acids. V was cut by 0 bases and J by 2 bases, with 11 bases left in between. CDR1 is LNHNV, CDR2 YYDKDF, per germline (reference sequence). In DNA, the CDR3 is TGTGCCACCAGCAGAGATAGTACCCAACCCTACGAGCAGTACTTC. Translating it yields CATSRDSTQPYEQYF.

This clonotype was found many times. The chain couples TRBV14 to TRBJ1-3, with D unclear. CDR1 SGHDN and CDR2 FVKESK come from the germline V gene. V lost 4 bases and J 7 bases, leaving 8 bases between the germline ends. CDR3 size: 12 residues. The CDR3: CASSPPSNTIYF. The CDR3 DNA follows: TGTGCCAGCAGCCCCCCATCGAACACCATATATTTT.

This clonotype was counted many times. The rearrangement links TRBV24-1 to TRBJ2-2, with TRBD1 matching 10 bases. The CDR3 length is 14 residues. Germline CDR1 reads KGHDR; CDR2 reads SFDVKD. Trimming took 9 bases from V and 7 from J; bases not matched to a gene: 7. In DNA form, the CDR3 reads TGTGCCACCCGGGACAGGGGCTTAGGCGGGGAGCTGTTTTTT. Protein: CATRDRGLGGELFF.

This clonotype showed up many times. This chain links TRBV5-6 with TRBJ1-2; 7 bases map to TRBD1. Trimming cost V 4 bases and J 8 bases; bases outside gene matches: 8. Germline CDR1 reads SGHDT; CDR2 reads YYEEEE. CDR3 length equals 13 residues. CDR3 coding DNA: TGTGCCAGCAGCCGGAACAGGGGACACGGCTACACCTTC. It yields the protein CASSRNRGHGYTF.

The sample holds one count of this clonotype. This chain links TRBV24-1 with TRBJ2-7, with D possibly being TRBD2 (6 bases). Trimming shortened V by 5 bases and J by 2 bases, and 15 bases separated the two germline ends. CDR1 is KGHDR and CDR2 is SFDVKD in the germline V gene. The CDR3 has 15 amino acids. Here the CDR3 reads CATSAKAGRTYEQYF. The CDR3 coding sequence is TGTGCCACCAGTGCTAAGGCGGGGCGAACCTACGAGCAGTACTTC.

This clonotype occurred many times. The V gene is TRBV9, the J gene TRBJ1-1; no firm D call. CDR3 length equals 14 residues. V lost 2 bases, J lost 8 bases, and 16 bases lay in between. The germline gives CDR1 SGDLS, CDR2 YYNGEE. This CDR3 is CASSVGQTSSEAFF. CDR3 DNA sequence: TGTGCCAGCAGCGTCGGCCAGACTTCTTCGGAAGCTTTCTTT.

The J gene is TRBJ1-1, the V gene TRBV30, with TRBD1 matching 8 bases. With 4 bases clipped from V and 0 bases from J, the junction kept 4 bases outside the gene matches. The CDR3 has 14 amino acids. Looked up from germline, CDR1 is GTSNPN and CDR2 is SVGIG (reference sequence). DNA of the CDR3: TGTGCCTGGACGGGACAGGCTATGAACACTGAAGCTTTCTTT. This sequence encodes CAWTGQAMNTEAFF. The whole variable domain, filled in from reference TRBV30 and TRBJ1-1, reads SQTIHQWPATLVQPVGSPLSLECTVEGTSNPNLYWYRQAAGRGLQLLFYSVGIGQISSEVPQNLSASRPQDRQFILSSKKLLLSDSGFYLCAWTGQAMNTEAFFGQGTRLTVV.

CDR3 loop: CASSYTGADTEAFF. CDR3 bases: TGTGCCAGCAGTTACACGGGGGCTGACACTGAAGCTTTCTTT. The chain carries TRBV6-2 or TRBV6-3 and TRBJ1-1; tentative D call: TRBD1 (6 bases). The germline V gene has CDR1 MNHEY and CDR2 SVGEGT. The CDR3 length is 14 residues. V was trimmed by 2 bases and J by 3 bases, leaving 10 bases between them.

This clonotype showed up many times. The rearrangement joins TRBV6-1 to TRBJ2-5; 12 bases map to TRBD2. Germline V CDR1 and CDR2: MNHNS, SASEGT. The CDR3 has 15 residues. The V segment lost 3 bases and the J segment 5 bases; nucleotides outside the gene matches: 4. The CDR3 DNA reads as TGTGCCAGCAGTGACGGACTAGCGGGAAAGGAGACCCAGTACTTC. It translates to CASSDGLAGKETQYF.

This clonotype is medium-sized by share. This sequence joins TRBV12-3 or TRBV12-4 and TRBJ1-2; 7 positions match TRBD1. The V gene end was trimmed by 6 bases and the J gene end by 3 bases; junction bases not matched to a gene: 4. CDR3 length equals 13 residues. CDR3 DNA sequence: TGTGCCAGCAGGTCTACAGGGGACTATGGCTACACCTTC. Translating gives CASRSTGDYGYTF.

The V call is TRBV6-1, the J call TRBJ1-5; D possibly corresponds to TRBD1 (5 bases). The V end lost 8 bases, the J end lost 2 bases, and 16 bases lay between the germline ends. The germline gives CDR1 MNHNS, CDR2 SASEGT. The CDR3 covers 15 residues. Written as DNA, the CDR3 is TGTGCCAGCGGCTCCGCAGGAGGGGGCAATCAGCCCCAGCATTTT. Translating gives CASGSAGGGNQPQHF.

This clonotype has ten or more counts. J is TRBJ1-1 and V is TRBV7-3; a weak D match, TRBD1 (6 bases). Trimming took off 5 bases at V and 5 bases at J, with 12 bases between the two ends. The CDR3 has 13 residues. The germline CDR1 and CDR2 sequences are SGHTA and FQGTGA. This CDR3 is CASSPSRGTEAFF. CDR3 nucleotide sequence: TGTGCCAGCAGCCCGAGCAGGGGTACTGAAGCTTTCTTT.